This T cell receptor (beta chain) was recovered during a study of patients and donors after allogeneic stem cell transplantation. Unmatched junction bases numbered 4, after V lost 6 bases and J lost 3 bases. This CDR3 has 15 residues. The germline V gene encodes CDR1 MNHNS and CDR2 SASEGT. TCRdb itself ran the RT-PCR reads through MiXCR, one entry per CDR3 protein. This sample has over 350,000 distinct CDR3 sequences; roughly 16% occur once, and the top ten carry less than 8.5%. The origin of this receptor is a human donor who was either an allogeneic HSCT recipient or a stem cell or donor lymphocyte infusion donor (not recorded which). It is not recorded whose cells these are; they may come from a transplant donor. The V gene is TRBV6-1, the J gene TRBJ2-2; 10 positions match TRBD1. Sequencing was done on a sample of blood, either unsorted or a sorted T cell fraction (not recorded which). DNA of the CDR3: TGTGCCAGCAGAGGGACAGGGGCTTACACCGGGGAGCTGTTTTTT. This translates into CASRGTGAYTGELFF.